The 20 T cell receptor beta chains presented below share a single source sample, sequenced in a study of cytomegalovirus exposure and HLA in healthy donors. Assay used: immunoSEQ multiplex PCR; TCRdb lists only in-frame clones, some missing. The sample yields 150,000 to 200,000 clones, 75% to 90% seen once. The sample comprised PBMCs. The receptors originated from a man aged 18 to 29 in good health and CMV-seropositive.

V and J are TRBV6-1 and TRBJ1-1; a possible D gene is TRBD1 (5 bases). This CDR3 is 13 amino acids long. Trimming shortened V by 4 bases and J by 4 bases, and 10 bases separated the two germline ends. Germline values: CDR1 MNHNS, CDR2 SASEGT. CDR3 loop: CASSGPGGTEAFF. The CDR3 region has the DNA TGTGCCAGCAGTGGTCCCGGGGGCACTGAAGCTTTCTTT.

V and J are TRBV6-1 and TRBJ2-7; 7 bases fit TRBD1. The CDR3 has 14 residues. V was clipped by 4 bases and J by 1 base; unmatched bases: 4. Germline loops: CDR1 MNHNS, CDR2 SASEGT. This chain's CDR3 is CASSVSQGSYEQYF. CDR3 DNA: TGTGCCAGCAGTGTTTCACAGGGGTCCTACGAGCAGTACTTC.

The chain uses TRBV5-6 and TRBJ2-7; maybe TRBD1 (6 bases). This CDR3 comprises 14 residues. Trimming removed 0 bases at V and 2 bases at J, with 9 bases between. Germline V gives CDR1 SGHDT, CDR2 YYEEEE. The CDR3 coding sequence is TGTGCCAGCAGCTTGGGAGGGGACACCTACGAGCAGTACTTC. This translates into CASSLGGDTYEQYF.

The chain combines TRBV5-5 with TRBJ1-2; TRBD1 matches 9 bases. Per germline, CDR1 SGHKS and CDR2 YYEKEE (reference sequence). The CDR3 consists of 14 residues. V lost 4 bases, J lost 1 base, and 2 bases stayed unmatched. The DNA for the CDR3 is TGTGCCAGCAGCGGGACAGGGAATAACTATGGCTACACCTTC. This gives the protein CASSGTGNNYGYTF.

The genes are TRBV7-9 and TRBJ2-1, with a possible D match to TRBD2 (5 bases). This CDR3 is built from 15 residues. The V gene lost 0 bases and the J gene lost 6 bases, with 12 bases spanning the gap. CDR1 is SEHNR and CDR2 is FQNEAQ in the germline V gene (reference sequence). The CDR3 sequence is CASSLAGARFNEQFF. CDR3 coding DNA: TGTGCCAGCAGCTTAGCGGGAGCGAGATTCAATGAGCAGTTCTTC.

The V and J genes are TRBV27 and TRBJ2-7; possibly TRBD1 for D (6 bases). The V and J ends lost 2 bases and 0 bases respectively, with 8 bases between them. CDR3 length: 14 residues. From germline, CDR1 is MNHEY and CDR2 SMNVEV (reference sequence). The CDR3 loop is CASSLGQLSYEQYF. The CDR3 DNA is TGTGCCAGCAGTTTAGGACAGCTCTCCTACGAGCAGTACTTC.

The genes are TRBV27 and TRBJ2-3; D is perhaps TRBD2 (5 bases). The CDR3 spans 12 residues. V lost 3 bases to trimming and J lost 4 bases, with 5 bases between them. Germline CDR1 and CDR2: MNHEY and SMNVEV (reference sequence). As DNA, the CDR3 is TGTGCCAGCAGTTTGAGGGCAGATACGCAGTATTTT. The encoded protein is CASSLRADTQYF.

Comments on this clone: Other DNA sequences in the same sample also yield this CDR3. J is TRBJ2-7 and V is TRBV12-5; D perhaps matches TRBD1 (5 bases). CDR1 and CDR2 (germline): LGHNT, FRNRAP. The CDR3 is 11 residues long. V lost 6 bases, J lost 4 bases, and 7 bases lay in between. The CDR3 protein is CASGPGYEQYF. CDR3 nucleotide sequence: TGTGCTAGTGGCCCAGGGTACGAGCAGTACTTC.

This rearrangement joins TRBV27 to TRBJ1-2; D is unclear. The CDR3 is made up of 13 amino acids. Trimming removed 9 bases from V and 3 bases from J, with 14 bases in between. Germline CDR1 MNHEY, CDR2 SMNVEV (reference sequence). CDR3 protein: CARTHIPDYGYTF. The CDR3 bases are TGTGCCAGAACCCATATACCAGACTATGGCTACACCTTC.

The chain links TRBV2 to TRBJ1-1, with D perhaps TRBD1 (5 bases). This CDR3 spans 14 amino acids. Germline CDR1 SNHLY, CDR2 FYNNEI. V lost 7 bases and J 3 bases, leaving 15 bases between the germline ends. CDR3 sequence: CASTSDTSDTEAFF. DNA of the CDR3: TGTGCCAGCACCTCGGACACGTCGGACACTGAAGCTTTCTTT.

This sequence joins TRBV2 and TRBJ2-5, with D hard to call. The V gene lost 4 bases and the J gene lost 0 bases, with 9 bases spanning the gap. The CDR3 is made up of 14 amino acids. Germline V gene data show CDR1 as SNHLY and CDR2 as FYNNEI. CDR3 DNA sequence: TGTGCCAGCAGTGTTGGAGAGTACCAAGAGACCCAGTACTTC. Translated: CASSVGEYQETQYF.

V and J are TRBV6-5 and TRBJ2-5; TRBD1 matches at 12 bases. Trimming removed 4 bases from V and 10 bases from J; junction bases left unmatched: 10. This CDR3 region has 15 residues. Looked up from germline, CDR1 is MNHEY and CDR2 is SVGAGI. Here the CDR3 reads CASSLGQGAARGQYF. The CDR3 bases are TGTGCCAGCAGTTTGGGACAGGGGGCAGCTAGGGGCCAGTACTTC.

The CDR3 loop reads CASSPTRGGEMGYTF. The CDR3 DNA follows: TGTGCCAGCAGCCCGACAAGGGGTGGAGAGATGGGGTACACCTTC. The chain carries TRBV11-2 and TRBJ1-2; tentatively, D is TRBD1 (5 bases). This CDR3 spans 15 amino acids. Trimming stripped 5 bases from V and 11 bases from J, with 24 bases between. CDR1 and CDR2 from the germline V gene are SGHAT and FQNNGV. The full variable domain, in which reference TRBV11-2 and TRBJ1-2 provide the parts outside the CDR3, is EAGVAQSPRYKIIEKRQSVAFWCNPISGHATLYWYQQILGQGPKLLIQFQNNGVVDDSQLPKDRFSAERLKGVDSTLKIQPAKLEDSAVYLCASSPTRGGEMGYTFGSGTRLTVV.

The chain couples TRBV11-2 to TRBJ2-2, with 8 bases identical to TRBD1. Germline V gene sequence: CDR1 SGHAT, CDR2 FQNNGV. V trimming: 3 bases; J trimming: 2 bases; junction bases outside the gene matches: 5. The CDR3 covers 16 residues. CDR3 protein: CASSFLTGVNTGELFF. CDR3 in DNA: TGTGCCAGCAGCTTCCTGACAGGGGTAAACACCGGGGAGCTGTTTTTT.

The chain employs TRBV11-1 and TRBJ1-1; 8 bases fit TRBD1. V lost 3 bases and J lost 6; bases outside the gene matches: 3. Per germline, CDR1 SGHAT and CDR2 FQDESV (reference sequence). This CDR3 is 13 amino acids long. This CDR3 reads CASSLRQGSEAFF. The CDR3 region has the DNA TGTGCCAGCAGCTTGAGACAGGGGTCTGAAGCTTTCTTT.

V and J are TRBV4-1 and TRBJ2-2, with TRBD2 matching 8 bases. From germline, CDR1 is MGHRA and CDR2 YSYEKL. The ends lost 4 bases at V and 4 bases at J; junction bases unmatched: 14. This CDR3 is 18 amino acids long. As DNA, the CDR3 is TGCGCCAGCAGCCCGGGGGGGGGAGGGACCTTGGGCACCGGGGAGCTGTTTTTT. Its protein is CASSPGGGGTLGTGELFF.

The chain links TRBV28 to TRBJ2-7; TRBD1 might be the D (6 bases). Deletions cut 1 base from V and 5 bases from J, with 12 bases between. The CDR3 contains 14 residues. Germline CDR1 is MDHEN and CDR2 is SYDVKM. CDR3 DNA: TGTGCCAGCAGTTTATCCGGGACATCGGACGAGCAGTACTTC. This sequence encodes CASSLSGTSDEQYF.

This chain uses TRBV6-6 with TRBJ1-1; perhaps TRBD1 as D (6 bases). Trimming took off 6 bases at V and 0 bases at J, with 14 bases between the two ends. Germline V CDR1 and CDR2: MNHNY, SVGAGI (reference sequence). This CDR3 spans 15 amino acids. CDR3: CASRKRQALNTEAFF. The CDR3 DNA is TGTGCCAGCAGAAAACGACAGGCCCTGAACACTGAAGCTTTCTTT.

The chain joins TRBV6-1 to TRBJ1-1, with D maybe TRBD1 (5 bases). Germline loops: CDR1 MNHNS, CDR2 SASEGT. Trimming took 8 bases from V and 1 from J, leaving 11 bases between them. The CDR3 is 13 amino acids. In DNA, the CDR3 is TGTGCCAGCCGGCGCGGGGGGAACACTGAAGCTTTCTTT. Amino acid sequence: CASRRGGNTEAFF.

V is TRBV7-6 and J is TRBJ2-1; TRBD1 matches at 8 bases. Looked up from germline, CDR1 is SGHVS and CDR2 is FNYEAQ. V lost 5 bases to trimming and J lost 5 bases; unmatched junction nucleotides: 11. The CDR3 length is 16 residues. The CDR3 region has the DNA TGTGCCAGCAGCCCTAGGCCGGGACAGGTGGACAATGAGCAGTTCTTC. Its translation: CASSPRPGQVDNEQFF.